The 5 T cell receptor beta chains listed next were all sequenced from one sample in a study of CD8+ T cells in alopecia areata. From alopecia areata patients, lesional scalp punch biopsies and peripheral blood were collected. Extraction of RNA preceded its reverse transcription into cDNA, which served as the sequencing template. Profiling relied on immunoSEQ multiplex PCR, and the TCRdb table lists in-frame clones only, not all of them. Of about 7,900 clones listed, around 55% are singletons. Sample: skin, taken at week 0. Receptors originate from a human donor with alopecia areata.

There are a few counts of this clone. The chain links TRBV29-1 to TRBJ2-5; 8 nucleotides match TRBD2. CDR1 is SQVTM and CDR2 is ANQGSEA in the germline V gene. Germline trimming cut 6 bases from V and 5 bases from J; bases unmatched to any gene: 2. This CDR3 is built from 11 residues. The CDR3 spells CSVRLAETQYF. The DNA for the CDR3 is TGCAGCGTGAGACTAGCGGAGACCCAGTACTTC.

The genes are TRBV7-9 and TRBJ1-4, with D tentatively TRBD1 (6 bases). Germline V gene lookup returns CDR1 SEHNR and CDR2 FQNEAQ (reference sequence). The CDR3 consists of 14 residues. V was trimmed by 4 bases and J by 4 bases, leaving 10 bases between them. The DNA of the CDR3 is TGTGCCAGCAGCTCGGACAGCAATAATGAAAAACTGTTTTTT. It specifies CASSSDSNNEKLFF. Filled out from reference TRBV7-9 and TRBJ1-4, the complete variable domain reads DTGVSQNPRHKITKRGQNVTFRCDPISEHNRLYWYRQTLGQGPEFLTYFQNEAQLEKSRLLSDRFSAERPKGSFSTLEIQRTEQGDSAMYLCASSSDSNNEKLFFGSGTQLSVL.

This clone was detected a few times. Other DNA sequences in this sample translate to the same CDR3. The rearrangement links TRBV7-9 to TRBJ2-2, with no clear D. Trimming took off 1 base at V and 4 bases at J, with 4 bases between the two ends. CDR1 SEHNR and CDR2 FQNEAQ come from the germline V gene (reference sequence). CDR3 length equals 13 residues. The CDR3 protein is CASSLGGTGELFF. In nucleotides, the CDR3 is TGTGCCAGCAGCTTAGGTGGCACCGGGGAGCTGTTTTTT.

The V and J genes are TRBV7-9 and TRBJ2-1; D gene unclear. CDR3 length: 13 residues. Deletions cut 4 bases from V and 9 bases from J, with 13 bases between. Germline CDR1 is SEHNR and CDR2 is FQNEAQ (reference sequence). The CDR3: CASSWGASPEQFF. CDR3 in DNA: TGTGCCAGCAGCTGGGGTGCCTCCCCTGAGCAGTTCTTC.

This clone was recorded a few times. The CDR3 loop is CASSLGASGRLGLGNEQFF. As DNA, the CDR3 is TGTGCCAGCAGCTTAGGGGCTAGCGGGAGGCTAGGTCTTGGCAATGAGCAGTTCTTC. The chain has TRBV7-3 and TRBJ2-1; the match to TRBD2 covers 11 bases. CDR1 is SGHTA, CDR2 FQGTGA, per germline. The CDR3 has 19 amino acids. V dropped 2 bases and J dropped 6; count of bases not matched to a gene: 15. The variable domain in full, with the rest retrieved from reference TRBV7-3 and TRBJ2-1, is GAGVSQTPSNKVTEKGKYVELRCDPISGHTALYWYRQSLGQGPEFLIYFQGTGAADDSGLPNDRFFAVRPEGSVSTLKIQRTERGDSAVYLCASSLGASGRLGLGNEQFFGPGTRLTVL.